Sequencing of this T cell receptor beta chain was carried out in a study of blood T cells in healthy people across ages. Whole-study findings and limits: Changes seen in expanded clonotypes were possibly confounded by donor CMV status left unknown. Roughly linear age-related decline in beta diversity appeared, significant by age around 38.

CDR3 length equals 12 residues. Per germline, CDR1 DFQATT and CDR2 SNEGSKA (reference sequence). Deletions cut 4 bases from V and 6 bases from J, with 10 bases between. Sample donors were healthy Caucasian individuals that came from Russia, aged 6 to 90. Note on this clonotype: What it binds is not known.

A J-beta primer mix and a sample-barcoded 5' primer were used in a second PCR of roughly 7 to 12 cycles. TCRdb independently ran MiXCR on the 5' RACE reads; one entry per CDR3 protein. The sample consists of about 1.8 million distinct CDR3 sequences, roughly 50% of them appearing once. The receptor comes from a woman aged 40-49 years in good health. The chain uses TRBV20-1 and TRBJ2-1; no clear D gene. The sample comprised blood. CDR3 DNA: TGCAGTGCTATTCCCACAGTCAATGAGCAGTTCTTC. Translation gives CSAIPTVNEQFF.